This entry features one TCR beta chain sequence. The antigen is not known. These data come from a study of shared clonotypes between healthy human individuals. Regarding the study as a whole: Blood was the only sampled material, and tissue repertoires likely differ.

Germline CDR1 MDHEN, CDR2 SYDVKM. CDR3 size: 17 residues. Trimming stripped 5 bases from V and 0 bases from J, with 17 bases between. DNA from unsorted PBMC was sequenced on ten immunoSEQ deep assay plates. Profiling relied on immunoSEQ multiplex PCR, and the TCRdb table lists in-frame clones only, not all of them. The table shows about 450,000 clones, with roughly 83% occurring only once. Sequencing input: PBMCs. This receptor was obtained from a woman in her 40s in good health. Some clones in this sample may be carry-over from other donors' samples. The chain employs TRBV28 and TRBJ1-5; perhaps TRBD1 as D (5 bases). The CDR3 DNA reads TGTGCCAGCAGTCCCCCGCAGGGAGGAGGTAGCAATCAGCCCCAGCATTTT. It is translated as CASSPPQGGGSNQPQHF.